This T cell receptor (beta chain) derives from a study of post-analysis software for immune sequencing data. Overall study context: Relapsing-remitting, secondary progressive and progressive-relapsing forms made up the multiple sclerosis disease courses. General study points: With TRBV5-6, TRBV5-1 and TRBV20-1 included, about 5 TRBV segments were more frequent in patients than in controls. Versus controls, multiple sclerosis patients showed significantly lower diversity (normalized Chao1). Samples made in the same batch grouped tightly together by F measure.

TCR beta cDNA libraries had unique molecular identifiers. Each CDR3 protein is one row after TCRdb ran MiXCR on the PCR reads. This sample yields about 770,000 distinct CDR3 sequences, of which more than 45% are seen a single time; roughly 4.9% belongs to the top ten. In this sample, this clonotype turned up a few times. Its antigen remains unidentified. The CDR3 is made up of 14 amino acids. V lost 5 bases, J lost 6 bases, and 7 bases stayed unmatched. This rearrangement joins TRBV12-3 or TRBV12-4 to TRBJ2-7, with 10 bases lining up with TRBD1. The source of this sequence is a girl aged 10-17 years with multiple sclerosis. The sample comprised blood. The DNA for the CDR3 is TGTGCCAGCAGTCCCGGGACAGGGGTGGCCGAGCAGTACTTC. Translation: CASSPGTGVAEQYF.